These 21 T cell receptor beta chains were sequenced from one sample in a study of T cell responses to AZD1222 COVID-19 vaccine. Sequencing was performed with immunoSEQ multiplex PCR; in TCRdb, only in-frame clones are kept and a portion is missing. This table holds around 150,000 clones, roughly 94% found once. Sequencing used peripheral blood, obtained on day 0 of MenACWY control vaccination. These receptors all come from an adult in good health.

In this sample, this clone turned up once. The rearrangement joins TRBV6-2 or TRBV6-3 to TRBJ1-2; D gene uncertain. V lost 5 bases, J lost 12 bases, and 16 bases lay in between. CDR1 and CDR2 from the germline V gene are MNHEY and SVGEGT. CDR3 size: 12 residues. The CDR3 reads CASSPRTKPNTF. The DNA of the CDR3 is TGTGCCAGCAGTCCAAGAACGAAACCCAACACCTTC.

The chain joins TRBV6-2 or TRBV6-3 to TRBJ1-1, with 7 bases lining up with TRBD1. Germline CDR1 reads MNHEY; CDR2 reads SVGEGT. V was clipped by 1 base and J by 1 base; unmatched bases: 6. The CDR3 extends over 16 amino acids. The CDR3 DNA is TGTGCCAGCAGTTACTATCTGGGACAGAAGAACACTGAAGCTTTCTTT. The encoded protein is CASSYYLGQKNTEAFF.

This clone was counted a single time. The CDR3 protein is CASSPGQSINEKLFF. As DNA, the CDR3 is TGTGCCAGTAGTCCTGGACAGTCTATTAATGAAAAACTGTTTTTT. The chain combines TRBV19 with TRBJ1-4; D perhaps matches TRBD1 (6 bases). V shed 5 bases and J shed 4 bases, with 14 bases lying between them. The CDR3 is 15 amino acids. The germline CDR1 and CDR2 sequences are LNHDA and SQIVND (reference sequence).

The rearrangement links TRBV7-2 to TRBJ1-2; a possible D gene is TRBD1 (6 bases). V was shortened by 4 bases and J by 6 bases, with 18 bases between the two germline ends. The germline V gene encodes CDR1 SGHTA and CDR2 FQGNSA. The CDR3 is made up of 15 amino acids. Written as DNA, the CDR3 is TGTGCCAGCAGCTGGGCGTTCGACAGGCCGGATGGCTACACCTTC. Its translation: CASSWAFDRPDGYTF. Combining the CDR3 with reference TRBV7-2 and TRBJ1-2 gives the whole variable domain GAGVSQSPSNKVTEKGKDVELRCDPISGHTALYWYRQSLGQGLEFLIYFQGNSAPDKSGLPSDRFSAERTGGSVSTLTIQRTQQEDSAVYLCASSWAFDRPDGYTFGSGTRLTVV.

The V and J genes are TRBV3-1 (or the pseudogene TRBV3-2) and TRBJ2-1, with D possibly being TRBD2 (7 bases). CDR3 length equals 17 residues. Trimming shortened V by 2 bases and J by 2 bases, and 16 bases separated the two germline ends. Germline V gene data show CDR1 as LGHDT and CDR2 as YNNKEL (reference sequence). The CDR3 protein is CASSQRGAGVAYNEQFF. In nucleotides, the CDR3 is TGTGCCAGCAGCCAACGGGGGGCGGGAGTAGCCTACAATGAGCAGTTCTTC.

The J gene is TRBJ2-1, the V gene TRBV7-2; no reliable D call. CDR1 is SGHTA, CDR2 FQGNSA, per germline. The germline V and J ends were trimmed by 0 bases and 2 bases, with 8 bases remaining between them. This CDR3 contains 15 residues. The CDR3 DNA sequence: TGTGCCAGCAGCTTAGCAGGTTCTACCTACAATGAGCAGTTCTTC. Translated, it gives CASSLAGSTYNEQFF. Using reference TRBV7-2 and TRBJ2-1 for the parts outside the CDR3, the full variable domain is GAGVSQSPSNKVTEKGKDVELRCDPISGHTALYWYRQSLGQGLEFLIYFQGNSAPDKSGLPSDRFSAERTGGSVSTLTIQRTQQEDSAVYLCASSLAGSTYNEQFFGPGTRLTVL.

The chain couples TRBV7-2 to TRBJ2-3, with 8 nucleotides matching TRBD2. Trimming removed 5 bases from V and 1 base from J; junction bases left unmatched: 8. Germline loops: CDR1 SGHTA, CDR2 FQGNSA. This CDR3 is built from 16 residues. The CDR3 protein is CASSPGLAVGTDTQYF. DNA of the CDR3: TGTGCCAGCAGCCCAGGACTAGCCGTTGGCACAGATACGCAGTATTTT.

The chain joins TRBV5-1 to TRBJ2-7; 12 positions match TRBD2. Germline loops: CDR1 SGHRS, CDR2 YFSETQ. The CDR3 loop spans 19 amino acids. Trimming removed 4 bases from V and 0 bases from J; junction bases left unmatched: 14. This CDR3 is CASSPGPTSGRTSSYEQYF. The CDR3 DNA reads TGCGCCAGCAGCCCAGGCCCAACTAGCGGGAGGACGAGCTCCTACGAGCAGTACTTC. The whole variable domain, filled in from reference TRBV5-1 and TRBJ2-7, reads KAGVTQTPRYLIKTRGQQVTLSCSPISGHRSVSWYQQTPGQGLQFLFEYFSETQRNKGNFPGRFSGRQFSNSRSEMNVSTLELGDSALYLCASSPGPTSGRTSSYEQYFGPGTRLTVT.

This clone has a handful of counts. This sequence joins TRBV27 and TRBJ1-2; no definite D call. CDR3 size: 13 residues. Trimming removed 6 bases from V and 6 bases from J, with 14 bases in between. Germline V gives CDR1 MNHEY, CDR2 SMNVEV (reference sequence). This chain's CDR3 is CASSSPRRHGYTF. The DNA of the CDR3 is TGTGCCAGCAGCTCCCCTCGGAGGCATGGCTACACCTTC.

Here the CDR3 reads CASSAIGTDNQPQHF. The CDR3 DNA reads as TGTGCCAGCAGTGCCATAGGGACAGACAATCAGCCCCAGCATTTT. The chain employs TRBV6-1 and TRBJ1-5, with 7 bases identical to TRBD1. Losses at the gene ends were 4 bases for V and 3 bases for J; bases not matched to a gene: 6. Per the germline V gene, CDR1 is MNHNS and CDR2 is SASEGT. This CDR3 has 15 amino acids.

V is TRBV27 and J is TRBJ2-3; D is undetermined. Germline assignment: CDR1 MNHEY and CDR2 SMNVEV (reference sequence). This CDR3 comprises 12 residues. V was shortened by 6 bases and J by 0 bases, with 4 bases between the two germline ends. The DNA for the CDR3 is TGTGCCAGCAGGCCGAGCACAGATACGCAGTATTTT. It yields the protein CASRPSTDTQYF.

About this clone itself: Other nucleotide sequences in the sample specify the same CDR3. The chain combines TRBV27 with TRBJ1-3, with D perhaps matching TRBD1 (6 bases). This CDR3 has 15 amino acids. The V gene lost 2 bases and the J gene lost 4 bases, with 12 bases spanning the gap. From germline, CDR1 is MNHEY and CDR2 SMNVEV (reference sequence). CDR3 sequence: CASSLRGAGGNTIYF. CDR3 DNA: TGTGCCAGCAGTTTACGGGGGGCTGGCGGAAACACCATATATTTT.

The CDR3 sequence is CASSVLQGAGNSPLHF. The CDR3 DNA sequence: TGTGCCAGCAGTGTTTTACAGGGGGCAGGTAATTCACCCCTCCACTTT. The V and J genes are TRBV2 and TRBJ1-6; 9 positions match TRBD1. CDR1 is SNHLY and CDR2 is FYNNEI in the germline V gene. CDR3 length: 16 amino acids. Trimming took 4 bases from V and 6 from J; bases not matched to a gene: 7.

V is TRBV7-9 and J is TRBJ1-4; perhaps TRBD1 as D (6 bases). The germline V and J ends were trimmed by 5 bases and 8 bases, with 18 bases remaining between them. The CDR3 runs 15 residues. Germline-derived CDR1 and CDR2 are SEHNR and FQNEAQ (reference sequence). As DNA, the CDR3 is TGTGCCAGCAGCCCTGGGGCTCCCGGGGGCGAAAAACTGTTTTTT. Translation: CASSPGAPGGEKLFF.

This rearrangement joins TRBV4-1 to TRBJ2-1; D may be TRBD1 or TRBD2 (5 bases each). Looked up from germline, CDR1 is MGHRA and CDR2 is YSYEKL. V was shortened by 2 bases and J by 9 bases, with 23 bases between the two germline ends. This CDR3 has 17 amino acids. For the CDR3, the DNA is TGCGCCAGCAGCCAACCCACGGGGCTAACCCTCGATCCTGAGCAGTTCTTC. Translating it yields CASSQPTGLTLDPEQFF.

V and J are TRBV6-5 and TRBJ1-5, with D possibly being TRBD1 (5 bases). The CDR3 totals 14 residues. With 8 bases removed from V and 0 bases from J, the gap between germline ends came to 11 bases. Germline V gives CDR1 MNHEY, CDR2 SVGAGI. CDR3 nucleotides: TGTGCCAGCTCCGACAGTCATAGCAATCAGCCCCAGCATTTT. It is translated as CASSDSHSNQPQHF.

The gene calls are TRBV4-1 and TRBJ1-2, with a tentative D call TRBD1 (5 bases). Looked up from germline, CDR1 is MGHRA and CDR2 is YSYEKL. The CDR3 sequence is 15 residues long. V dropped 0 bases and J dropped 8 bases, with 16 bases sitting between them. This chain's CDR3 is CASSQDRGVLDGYTF. CDR3 coding DNA: TGCGCCAGCAGCCAAGATCGAGGGGTTTTAGACGGCTACACCTTC.

The rearrangement uses TRBV30 and TRBJ1-2; D is ambiguous. The germline gives CDR1 GTSNPN, CDR2 SVGIG (reference sequence). The CDR3 consists of 13 residues. The V and J ends lost 1 base and 2 bases respectively, with 8 bases between them. DNA of the CDR3: TGTGCCTGGAGTGCAGGCGTCAACTATGGCTACACCTTC. It translates to CAWSAGVNYGYTF.

V is TRBV11-3 and J is TRBJ2-1; 11 nucleotides line up with TRBD2. The CDR3 consists of 15 residues. Per the germline V gene, CDR1 is SGHNT and CDR2 is YENEEA. V lost 5 bases and J lost 10; bases outside the gene matches: 10. CDR3 loop: CASSLAGGGANEQFF. CDR3 in DNA: TGTGCCAGCAGCCTAGCGGGAGGAGGGGCAAACGAGCAGTTCTTC. The whole variable domain, remainder taken from reference TRBV11-3 and TRBJ2-1, is EAGVVQSPRYKIIEKKQPVAFWCNPISGHNTLYWYLQNLGQGPELLIRYENEEAVDDSQLPKDRFSAERLKGVDSTLKIQPAELGDSAVYLCASSLAGGGANEQFFGPGTRLTVL.

This chain connects TRBV5-1 to TRBJ1-1, with 8 bases fitting TRBD1. V shed 0 bases, J shed 5 bases, and the junction held 12 bases outside the gene matches. There are 17 residues in the CDR3. The germline gives CDR1 SGHRS, CDR2 YFSETQ. Written as DNA, the CDR3 is TGCGCCAGCAGCTTGGGACAGGGGTCCCTGACCCGGACTGAAGCTTTCTTT. The encoded protein is CASSLGQGSLTRTEAFF.

As for this clone: The germline gene is not matched at one end of the junction; a read error may be the cause. The chain joins TRBV12-5 to TRBJ1-2, with 7 positions matching TRBD1. The germline gives CDR1 LGHNT, CDR2 FRNRAP. The CDR3 length is 12 residues. CDR3 sequence (DNA): TGTGCTAGTGGTTTGAGCCGGGACAGCCCGTTCTTC. Amino acid sequence: CASGLSRDSPFF.